Sequencing of this T cell receptor (beta chain) was carried out in a study of blood T cell repertoires in COVID-19. About the research overall: The United States, Italy and Spain supplied acute and convalescent COVID-19 samples. Sample material is recorded as cDNA or gDNA derived from T cells, B-cell-depleted T cells, or PBMCs.

The germline V and J ends were trimmed by 3 bases and 7 bases, with 12 bases remaining between them. This CDR3 contains 13 residues. Looked up from germline, CDR1 is MNHEY and CDR2 is SMNVEV (reference sequence). Original data processing: Cell counts per sample came from amplifying reference gene primers. Produced via immunoSEQ multiplex PCR; TCRdb's table is partial and in-frame only. The DNA gave D and trimming, while V, J and clone size come from that table. The sample carries 350,000 to 400,000 clones, less than 90% recorded once. The J gene is TRBJ1-1, the V gene TRBV27; TRBD1 is a possible D gene (5 bases). This TCR was sampled from a woman aged 60-75 years with COVID-19, enrolled during active disease. The sample taken for sequencing was peripheral blood. Here the CDR3 DNA reads TGTGCCAGCAGTTTCGGGGGAGAGTATGAAGCTTTCTTT. Translating it yields CASSFGGEYEAFF.